The next 19 T cell receptor beta chains were all read from a single sample in a study of cytotoxic CD8 clonotypes in ibrutinib-treated CLL. Generated by immunoSEQ multiplex PCR, the TCRdb table keeps only in-frame clones and is missing some. Of hundreds of thousands of clones listed, under 70% are singletons. This material consisted of PBMCs, taken after 36 months of ibrutinib treatment. Receptors originate from a human donor with chronic lymphocytic leukemia.

The J gene is TRBJ2-1, the V gene TRBV15; 9 bases are shared with TRBD2. Germline V gives CDR1 LNHNV, CDR2 YYDKDF (reference sequence). There are 17 residues in the CDR3. Losses at the gene ends were 5 bases for V and 7 bases for J; bases not matched to a gene: 15. CDR3 sequence: CATSVQFQRGVRNEQFF. CDR3 DNA sequence: TGTGCCACCAGCGTCCAATTCCAGCGGGGGGTAAGGAATGAGCAGTTCTTC.

The chain joins TRBV27 to TRBJ2-3, with a tentative D call TRBD1 (6 bases). The CDR3 has 15 amino acids. CDR1 MNHEY and CDR2 SMNVEV come from the germline V gene (reference sequence). The V end lost 4 bases, the J end lost 4 bases, and 15 bases lay between the germline ends. The CDR3 is CASSSDSPRADTQYF. CDR3 DNA: TGTGCCAGCAGTTCGGACAGCCCTAGGGCAGATACGCAGTATTTT.

This clone was found a few times. The chain joins TRBV19 to TRBJ2-7; 12 nucleotides align to TRBD2. Germline V gene sequence: CDR1 LNHDA, CDR2 SQIVND (reference sequence). The CDR3 has 14 amino acids. V trimming: 9 bases; J trimming: 6 bases; junction bases outside the gene matches: 9. CDR3 sequence (DNA): TGTGCCAGCAGCCCTAGCGGGAGGGCCCGCGAGCAGTACTTC. Translated: CASSPSGRAREQYF.

This chain links TRBV6-5 with TRBJ2-7; weak D call: TRBD2 (5 bases). Germline CDR1 and CDR2: MNHEY and SVGAGI. The V end lost 6 bases, the J end lost 0 bases, and 12 bases lay between the germline ends. The CDR3 is 14 residues long. CDR3 region: CASRTSGSSYEQYF. The CDR3 DNA reads as TGTGCCAGCAGGACTTCGGGGTCCTCCTACGAGCAGTACTTC.

The chain carries TRBV7-2 and TRBJ2-3; 12 bases match TRBD2. The V gene end was trimmed by 3 bases and the J gene end by 6 bases; junction bases not matched to a gene: 7. Germline CDR1 and CDR2: SGHTA and FQGNSA. This CDR3 contains 16 residues. The CDR3 nucleotides read TGTGCCAGCAGCTTGTCTAGCGGGGGGGCCGGGGATACGCAGTATTTT. The encoded protein is CASSLSSGGAGDTQYF.

The J gene is TRBJ1-2, the V gene TRBV19; D unclear. CDR1 and CDR2 from the germline V gene are LNHDA and SQIVND (reference sequence). CDR3 length: 15 amino acids. The germline V and J ends were trimmed by 2 bases and 4 bases, with 14 bases remaining between them. The CDR3 nucleotides are TGTGCCAGTAGTATACCAGTGAGGCTGGGCTATGGCTACACCTTC. This gives the protein CASSIPVRLGYGYTF.

This clone was found a few times. The CDR3 DNA is TGCGCCAGCAGTCACCCCGGTCGAAATCAGCCCCAGCATTTT. Protein: CASSHPGRNQPQHF. The rearrangement links TRBV23-1 to TRBJ1-5; unclear D gene. TRBV23-1 belongs to the ORF category, with a function that is uncertain. This CDR3 contains 14 residues. The V and J ends lost 3 bases and 4 bases respectively, with 10 bases between them.

This clone showed up just once. This chain links TRBV15 with TRBJ2-7, with 9 bases aligning to TRBD1. Trimming cost V 3 bases and J 3 bases; bases outside gene matches: 9. CDR3 length: 16 residues. Looked up from germline, CDR1 is LNHNV and CDR2 is YYDKDF (reference sequence). The CDR3 DNA follows: TGTGCCACCAGCAGTGGACAGGGGCTCCACTTCTACGAGCAGTACTTC. Protein product: CATSSGQGLHFYEQYF.

The chain couples TRBV7-9 to TRBJ1-2, with D possibly matching TRBD1 (5 bases). The CDR3 runs to 15 residues. Between the trimmed V and J ends, which lost 3 bases and 3 bases, there was a span of 14 bases. Per germline, CDR1 SEHNR and CDR2 FQNEAQ (reference sequence). CDR3 sequence (DNA): TGTGCCAGCAGCTTTAGCGGCGTCAGGGACTATGGCTACACCTTC. This encodes CASSFSGVRDYGYTF.

The J gene is TRBJ2-1, the V gene TRBV15; maybe TRBD1 (5 bases). Germline values: CDR1 LNHNV, CDR2 YYDKDF (reference sequence). The ends were cut back, 3 bases at V and 8 bases at J, with 17 bases in the middle. The CDR3 extends over 15 amino acids. CDR3 region: CATSRVYQGTDEQFF. CDR3 sequence (DNA): TGTGCCACCAGCAGGGTTTACCAGGGAACGGATGAGCAGTTCTTC.

This chain links TRBV9 with TRBJ1-4; no reliable D call. Germline V gene data show CDR1 as SGDLS and CDR2 as YYNGEE. V lost 3 bases and J 10 bases, leaving 10 bases between the germline ends. The CDR3 spans 12 residues. CDR3 amino acids: CASSGYEGKLFF. CDR3 nucleotide sequence: TGTGCCAGCAGCGGCTACGAGGGAAAACTGTTTTTT.

V and J are TRBV7-9 and TRBJ2-2; TRBD2 agrees at 10 bases. CDR1 SEHNR and CDR2 FQNEAQ come from the germline V gene (reference sequence). The V segment lost 4 bases and the J segment 1 base; nucleotides outside the gene matches: 6. The CDR3 runs to 17 residues. The CDR3 nucleotides read TGTGCCAGCAGCTCCCTTTCTAGCGGGAGGAACACCGGGGAGCTGTTTTTT. It specifies CASSSLSSGRNTGELFF.

The rearrangement links TRBV18 to TRBJ1-2; 7 bases line up with TRBD1. Germline CDR1 and CDR2: KGHSH and LQKENI. V shed 0 bases and J 6 bases; nucleotides not matched to a gene: 7. The CDR3 is 15 residues long. The chain's CDR3 is CASSPPTGIVHGYTF. As DNA, the CDR3 is TGTGCCAGCTCACCACCGACAGGGATAGTTCATGGCTACACCTTC.

The table lists this clone with a few counts. V is TRBV9 and J is TRBJ2-3; no reliable D call. The CDR3 consists of 10 residues. Germline-derived CDR1 and CDR2 are SGDLS and YYNGEE. The V end was cut by 6 bases, the J end by 4 bases, with 3 bases between. Here the CDR3 reads CASKADTQYF. In nucleotides, the CDR3 is TGTGCCAGCAAGGCAGATACGCAGTATTTT.

V gene TRBV5-1 combines with J gene TRBJ2-7; TRBD1 aligns across 8 bases. CDR3 length equals 12 residues. V shed 3 bases and J 4 bases; nucleotides not matched to a gene: 0. Germline assignment: CDR1 SGHRS and CDR2 YFSETQ. The DNA of the CDR3 is TGCGCCAGCAGCTGGACAGGGTACGAGCAGTACTTC. It translates to CASSWTGYEQYF.

V is TRBV13 and J is TRBJ2-7, with 10 bases aligning to TRBD1. The germline V gene has CDR1 PRHDT and CDR2 FYEKMQ (reference sequence). Germline trimming cut 5 bases from V and 3 bases from J; bases unmatched to any gene: 4. CDR3 length: 14 residues. CDR3 amino acids: CASSVGQGGYEQYF. For the CDR3, the DNA is TGTGCCAGCAGCGTCGGACAGGGGGGCTACGAGCAGTACTTC.

The chain couples TRBV20-1 to TRBJ1-2, with D perhaps matching TRBD1 (6 bases). This CDR3 has 11 amino acids. Germline values: CDR1 DFQATT, CDR2 SNEGSKA (reference sequence). V lost 8 bases and J 3 bases, leaving 10 bases between the germline ends. The CDR3 DNA sequence: TGCAGTCCGAGGGGGGACTATGGCTACACCTTC. Translating it yields CSPRGDYGYTF.

This chain joins TRBV2 and TRBJ2-3; TRBD1 agrees at 9 bases. The CDR3 totals 13 residues. The germline gives CDR1 SNHLY, CDR2 FYNNEI. V lost 7 bases to trimming and J lost 7 bases; unmatched junction nucleotides: 6. CDR3 protein: CASTTGGSYTQYF. The CDR3 DNA is TGTGCCAGCACGACAGGGGGTAGTTATACGCAGTATTTT.

The rearrangement uses TRBV2 and TRBJ1-2; 11 bases are a match to TRBD1. The CDR3 is 17 residues long. Germline lookup yields CDR1 SNHLY and CDR2 FYNNEI. After removal of 3 bases from V and 4 bases from J, the junction contained 10 bases not matched to a gene. The CDR3 loop reads CASSDLGQGASAYGYTF. CDR3 bases: TGTGCCAGCAGTGACCTCGGACAGGGGGCGTCGGCCTATGGCTACACCTTC.